The entry below describes one T cell receptor (beta chain). The sample comes from a study of blood T cell repertoires in COVID-19. The protocol was immunoSEQ multiplex PCR, while the TCRdb copy is restricted to in-frame clones and leaves out a portion. The sample includes roughly 93,000 clones, 80% to 90% of them seen just once. V was pared by 2 bases and J by 1 base, with 8 bases between. The CDR3 extends over 14 amino acids. Germline V gene lookup returns CDR1 ENHRY and CDR2 SYGVKD. The clonotype was recovered from a human donor in a cohort sampled during active COVID-19. The specimen sequenced was peripheral blood. The rearrangement joins TRBV10-3 to TRBJ2-5; possibly TRBD1 for D (6 bases). CDR3 in DNA: TGTGCCATCAGTGAGGGGGGCCCCCAAGAGACCCAGTACTTC. Protein sequence: CAISEGGPQETQYF.